A selection of T cell receptor beta chains follows, all from one sample in a study of radiotherapy plus CTLA-4 blockade in lung cancer. Repertoires were generated with immunoSEQ multiplex PCR, while TCRdb's copy carries only in-frame clones and drops some. The sample lists tens of thousands of clones, roughly four fifths seen once, with around 0.76% in the top ten. Sequenced material: peripheral blood, taken from a patient treated with radiotherapy plus ipilimumab. The source is a human donor with non-small cell lung cancer who had stable disease on radiotherapy plus ipilimumab. CDR3s leave out the opening cysteine and the closing phenylalanine or tryptophan.

v_call	j_call	cdr3_aa
TRBV2	TRBJ1-6	ASRRTGRNSPLH
TRBV7-9	TRBJ2-7	ASSQETSGSEQY
TRBV25-1	TRBJ2-7	ASSGFGTRYEQY
TRBV15	TRBJ1-2	ATSPQPGTGGEGYT
TRBV7-3	TRBJ1-1	ASSLVGKSTEAF
TRBV6-8	TRBJ1-2	ASNRGTVFFGYT
TRBV10-2	TRBJ2-7	ASSNGGPWEQY
TRBV28	-	ASTSPGTGRSYEQY
TRBV5-1	TRBJ1-1	ASSLDNAVGAF
TRBV19	TRBJ1-1	ASTYISTGTGKLGTEAF
TRBV7-3	TRBJ2-1	ASSLTSGRFNEQF
TRBV10-2	TRBJ2-1	ASSESGGIVEQF
TRBV27	TRBJ2-7	ASSLGVVGYEQY
TRBV15	TRBJ1-4	ATSRDLGGGDEKLF
TRBV5-4	TRBJ2-7	ASSSGTSGGAGNEQY
TRBV6-5	TRBJ2-3	ASTVGLTDTQY
TRBV27	TRBJ2-7	ASSLKAWGEQY
TRBV19	TRBJ1-5	ASQGTPYSNQPQH
TRBV5-1	TRBJ2-3	ASSLGQIVSSTDTQY
TRBV7-8	TRBJ2-1	ASSRLAPRTNSSYNEQF
TRBV5-1	TRBJ2-2	ASRIATGGQGELF
TRBV7-8	TRBJ2-5	ASSLEGWDRLGETQY
TRBV2	TRBJ1-5	ASSRRANQPQH
TRBV30	TRBJ1-1	AWSAGSGNTEAF
TRBV28	TRBJ2-3	ASTLAGVSTDTQY
TRBV7-9	TRBJ1-1	ASSFDLQGGNTEAF
TRBV18	TRBJ2-1	ASSNQGGIYNEQF
TRBV7-2	TRBJ1-2	ASSPAGGYT
TRBV7-9	TRBJ1-1	ASSLDMTTNTEAF
TRBV11-1	TRBJ1-1	ASTARWLNTEAF
TRBV19	TRBJ2-7	ASSIGRDRVNYEQY
TRBV18	TRBJ2-7	ASSPYSYEQY
TRBV5-4	TRBJ1-2	ASSGTLNYGYT
TRBV11-3	TRBJ2-6	ASSPSGVTAGANVLT
TRBV5-5	TRBJ2-7	ASSAGQASYEQY
TRBV4-2	TRBJ2-5	ASSQAGGRETQY
TRBV10-2	TRBJ2-7	ASSDFRAAGGPSEQY
TRBV15	TRBJ1-1	ATSRDKGQPQNTEAF
TRBV30	TRBJ1-3	AWSRRTGGAGGNTIY
TRBV29-1	TRBJ1-1	SVEAATSNTEAF
TRBV5-1	TRBJ1-1	ASSLMARGRGAF
TRBV18	TRBJ2-2	ASSPQGLAGPTGELF
TRBV9	TRBJ2-3	ASSVEGLADTDTQY
TRBV7-9	TRBJ2-2	ASHRVGELF
TRBV7-3	TRBJ2-7	ASSLDGGLYEQY
TRBV13	TRBJ2-5	ASSLDRGREETQY
TRBV27	-	ASSSPAGAIYEQY
TRBV19	TRBJ1-3	ASSSISTENTIY
TRBV18	TRBJ2-7	ASSPGGYEQY
TRBV30	TRBJ1-5	AWSSRRDGLSNQPQH
TRBV18	TRBJ1-4	ASSPINEKLF
TRBV5-6	TRBJ2-7	ASSSTGGEQY